A selection of T cell receptor beta chains follows, all from one sample in a study of T-cell reconstitution after alpha-beta-depleted transplantation in children. TCRdb independently ran MiXCR on the PCR reads; one entry per CDR3 protein. The profile shows a few hundred thousand distinct CDR3 sequences, around 27% of them singletons. Sequences were derived from PBMCs, sampled before TCRalphabeta/CD19-depleted stem cell transplant. The source of these receptors is a boy under two years old with Wiskott-Aldrich syndrome, due to receive a stem cell transplant. The CDR3 runs from the conserved cysteine through the conserved F or W. A D gene is named only where the DNA matches it firmly. Where a row states a size, it is once, few, many or the class of an expanded clone; other rows omit it.

j_call	d_call	clone_size	v_call	cdr3_aa	cdr3_nt
TRBJ1-5	-	-	TRBV19	CASRDSFNQPQHF	TGTGCCAGTAGGGACAGTTTTAATCAGCCCCAGCATTTT
TRBJ2-1	TRBD2	-	TRBV7-2	CASSLMGTRVNNEQFF	TGTGCCAGCAGCTTAATGGGGACTAGGGTCAACAATGAGCAGTTCTTC
TRBJ2-7	-	-	TRBV27	CASSIRENYEQYF	TGTGCCAGCAGTATAAGGGAAAACTACGAGCAGTACTTC
TRBJ2-1	TRBD1	few	TRBV28	CASGTPWDREFF	TGTGCCAGCGGCACCCCTTGGGACAGGGAGTTCTTC
TRBJ1-5	-	-	TRBV5-1	CASSLEGITNQPQHF	TGCGCCAGCAGCTTGGAAGGGATTACCAATCAGCCCCAGCATTTT
TRBJ2-1	-	-	TRBV12-3/TRBV12-4	CASSITSLTLRHNEQFF	TGTGCCAGCAGTATCACTAGCCTTACGTTGCGGCACAATGAGCAGTTCTTC
TRBJ2-2	TRBD1	-	TRBV5-1	CASSKGTANTGELFF	TGCGCCAGCAGCAAAGGGACAGCGAACACCGGGGAGCTGTTTTTT
TRBJ2-3	-	-	TRBV5-1	CASSLIPGGLTDTQYF	TGCGCCAGCAGCTTGATTCCGGGGGGCCTCACAGATACGCAGTATTTT
TRBJ1-2	-	few	TRBV20-1	CSASNRDNYGYTF	TGCAGTGCTAGTAACAGGGACAACTATGGCTACACCTTC
TRBJ1-1	-	few	TRBV5-1	CASSIRTGNTEAFF	TGCGCCAGCAGCATCCGGACGGGGAACACTGAAGCTTTCTTT
TRBJ2-2	TRBD1	few	TRBV5-1	CASRPRGQAFTGELFF	TGCGCCAGCAGACCTAGGGGACAGGCCTTCACCGGGGAGCTGTTTTTT
TRBJ2-5	-	-	TRBV7-6	CASSLVLSGRGWRETQYF	TGTGCCAGCAGCTTAGTTCTGAGCGGTCGAGGGTGGCGGGAGACCCAGTACTTC
TRBJ2-3	-	once	TRBV18	CASSPAMAGRDTQYF	TGTGCCAGCTCCCCCGCTATGGCCGGCAGGGATACGCAGTATTTT
TRBJ2-1	TRBD2	few	TRBV27	CASSLKSSGSNEQFF	TGTGCCAGCAGTTTAAAATCTAGCGGGAGTAATGAGCAGTTCTTC
TRBJ1-5	-	-	TRBV7-8	CASSLDGQRNQPQHF	TGTGCCAGCAGCTTAGATGGACAGCGTAATCAGCCCCAGCATTTT
TRBJ1-5	-	-	TRBV10-1	CASRVGNQPQHF	TGCGCCAGCAGGGTGGGCAATCAGCCCCAGCATTTT
TRBJ2-7	TRBD1	few	TRBV7-2	CASSRKTGSISYEQYF	TGTGCCAGCAGCCGTAAGACAGGGTCGATCTCCTACGAGCAGTACTTC
TRBJ2-1	-	few	TRBV10-3	CAITSTDYNEQFF	TGTGCCATCACCTCAACAGACTACAATGAGCAGTTCTTC
TRBJ2-3	TRBD1	few	TRBV11-3	CASSSRGRSTDTQYF	TGTGCCAGCAGCTCCAGGGGGAGAAGCACAGATACGCAGTATTTT
TRBJ2-6	-	-	TRBV30	CACSTGPTLANVLTF	TGTGCCTGCTCCACGGGCCCTACCCTCGCCAACGTCCTGACTTTC
TRBJ2-1	TRBD2	few	TRBV7-9	CASSKGAGVYNEQFF	TGTGCCAGCAGCAAGGGAGCGGGAGTCTACAATGAGCAGTTCTTC
TRBJ2-3	-	-	TRBV29-1	CSVEERRRGPDTQYF	TGCAGCGTTGAAGAACGGCGTAGAGGGCCAGATACGCAGTATTTT
TRBJ2-5	-	few	TRBV19	CASSIRGPQETQYF	TGTGCCAGTAGTATTAGGGGACCCCAAGAGACCCAGTACTTC
TRBJ2-7	TRBD1	-	TRBV25-1	CASSELRTGPYEQYF	TGTGCCAGCAGTGAACTCCGGACAGGGCCCTACGAGCAGTACTTC
TRBJ2-7	-	-	TRBV20-1	CSARAYRDRPDEQYF	TGCAGTGCTAGAGCCTACCGGGACCGCCCAGACGAGCAGTACTTC
TRBJ1-6	TRBD1	few	TRBV9	CASSGGQGTSPLHF	TGTGCCAGCAGCGGGGGACAGGGAACTTCACCCCTCCACTTT
TRBJ1-1	-	-	TRBV5-1	CASNLRGNTEAFF	TGCGCCAGCAACCTAAGAGGGAACACTGAAGCTTTCTTT
TRBJ2-1	TRBD2	-	TRBV20-1	CSAKASGSSYNEQFF	TGCAGTGCTAAGGCTAGCGGGAGCTCCTACAATGAGCAGTTCTTC
TRBJ2-5	-	-	TRBV29-1	CSVAGRQETQYF	TGCAGCGTTGCTGGGCGACAAGAGACCCAGTACTTC
TRBJ2-1	TRBD2	-	TRBV10-3	CAISALTAGGYNEQFF	TGTGCCATCAGTGCCCTCACGGCGGGAGGCTACAATGAGCAGTTCTTC
TRBJ1-5	TRBD1	once	TRBV2	CASRRTGTQPQHF	TGTGCCAGCCGACGGACAGGGACTCAGCCCCAGCATTTT
TRBJ2-4	-	-	TRBV30	CAWGSYSRPKNIQYF	TGTGCCTGGGGGTCGTACTCTCGGCCCAAAAACATTCAGTACTTC
TRBJ2-7	TRBD1	few	TRBV29-1	CSVRGQGKSEQYF	TGCAGCGTTAGGGGACAGGGAAAAAGCGAGCAGTACTTC
TRBJ2-1	TRBD2	-	TRBV5-1	CASSWGAGVYNEQFF	TGCGCCAGCAGCTGGGGAGCGGGAGTCTACAATGAGCAGTTCTTC
TRBJ2-3	TRBD2	few	TRBV20-1	CSARASGSGVTDTQYF	TGCAGTGCTAGGGCTAGCGGGAGTGGTGTCACAGATACGCAGTATTTT
TRBJ2-1	TRBD2	few	TRBV5-1	CASSGDYQTYNEQFF	TGCGCCAGCAGCGGGGACTACCAAACTTACAATGAGCAGTTCTTC
TRBJ2-2	TRBD2	few	TRBV5-1	CASSNEAGGMITGELFF	TGCGCCAGCAGCAACGAAGCGGGAGGGATGATCACCGGGGAGCTGTTTTTT
TRBJ2-7	-	-	TRBV27	CASRPLRTPLSYEQYF	TGTGCCAGCAGACCTCTCCGAACCCCCCTCTCCTACGAGCAGTACTTC
TRBJ1-1	-	-	TRBV29-1	CSGGEQLNTEAFF	TGCAGCGGGGGTGAACAGTTGAACACTGAAGCTTTCTTT
TRBJ2-1	TRBD2	-	TRBV11-1	CASSLRTSAERSYNEQFF	TGTGCCAGCAGCTTAAGGACTAGCGCCGAGAGGTCCTACAATGAGCAGTTCTTC
TRBJ2-3	TRBD2	few	TRBV20-1	CSARGGTLAGDTDTQYF	TGCAGTGCTAGAGGAGGAACACTAGCGGGAGATACAGATACGCAGTATTTT
TRBJ1-3	-	few	TRBV9	CASSPGPSRAGNTIYF	TGTGCCAGCAGCCCTGGACCAAGCCGGGCTGGAAACACCATATATTTT
TRBJ2-5	-	-	TRBV4-1	CASSQAPTGLQETQYF	TGCGCCAGCAGCCAAGCCCCGACAGGCCTCCAAGAGACCCAGTACTTC
TRBJ2-7	-	-	TRBV12-3/TRBV12-4	CASTRERGHEQYF	TGTGCCAGCACCCGAGAAAGGGGTCACGAGCAGTACTTC
TRBJ2-3	-	few	TRBV5-1	CASSLAGLPDTQYF	TGCGCCAGCAGCTTGGCGGGACTCCCAGATACGCAGTATTTT
TRBJ2-7	-	-	TRBV5-1	CASSPGTYNPSLYEQYF	TGCGCCAGCAGCCCAGGGACTTACAATCCGTCACTCTACGAGCAGTACTTC
TRBJ2-2	-	-	TRBV7-3	CASSPLPGGGELFF	TGTGCCAGCAGCCCCCTGCCAGGAGGCGGGGAGCTGTTTTTT
TRBJ2-7	-	once	TRBV20-1	CSGLSESHEQYF	TGCAGTGGACTCAGCGAATCCCACGAGCAGTACTTC
TRBJ2-1	TRBD1	-	TRBV5-1	CASGRDRAYNEQFF	TGCGCCAGCGGGAGGGACAGGGCCTACAATGAGCAGTTCTTC
TRBJ2-7	-	-	TRBV20-1	CSATTGTLGSYEQYF	TGCAGTGCTACCACCGGGACCCTGGGCTCCTACGAGCAGTACTTC
TRBJ2-1	TRBD2	-	TRBV12-3/TRBV12-4	CASSSKREKSNEQFF	TGTGCCAGCAGTTCTAAGCGGGAGAAATCGAATGAGCAGTTCTTC
TRBJ2-7	-	-	TRBV3-1	CASSQGLVHEQYF	TGTGCCAGCAGCCAAGGCTTAGTACACGAGCAGTACTTC
TRBJ2-7	TRBD2	few	TRBV7-8	CASSSVAGVNGEQYF	TGTGCCAGCAGCTCCGTAGCGGGAGTTAACGGTGAGCAGTACTTC
TRBJ2-3	-	-	TRBV5-6	CASSLGRSSTDTQYF	TGTGCCAGCAGCTTGGGCCGGTCTAGCACAGATACGCAGTATTTT
TRBJ2-7	TRBD1	-	TRBV5-1	CASSLADRGHEQYF	TGCGCCAGCAGCTTGGCGGACAGGGGGCACGAGCAGTACTTC
TRBJ2-3	-	-	TRBV20-1	CSASPRTQYF	TGCAGTGCTAGTCCTAGGACGCAGTATTTT
TRBJ2-1	TRBD2	few	TRBV4-1	CASSPSSGSDNEQFF	TGCGCCAGCAGCCCCTCTAGCGGGAGTGACAATGAGCAGTTCTTC